The 25 T cell receptor beta chains below come from one sample, sequenced in a study of identifying expanded T cells in peripheral blood. Profiled with immunoSEQ multiplex PCR; TCRdb holds only in-frame clones, not every one. The sample has roughly 96,000 clones, approximately 86% seen once. The sequencing sample was made of blood. All receptors derive from a person aged 18 to 70 in good health.

Only a few counts were recorded for this clone. The J gene is TRBJ2-1, the V gene TRBV5-4; TRBD2 aligns across 9 bases. From germline, CDR1 is SGHNT and CDR2 YYREEE (reference sequence). This CDR3 is built from 16 residues. The ends lost 4 bases at V and 3 bases at J; junction bases unmatched: 8. CDR3 DNA sequence: TGTGCCAGCAGCCCTGACGTTAGCGGGAGCTACAATGAGCAGTTCTTC. Residues: CASSPDVSGSYNEQFF.

Only one count was recorded for this clone. This sequence joins TRBV4-3 and TRBJ2-3, with a tentative D call TRBD2 (5 bases). The CDR3 is made up of 16 amino acids. V was shortened by 4 bases and J by 3 bases, with 17 bases between the two germline ends. Germline CDR1 reads LGHNA; CDR2 reads YSLEER. The CDR3 sequence is CASSRLPGERTDTQYF. In DNA form, the CDR3 reads TGCGCCAGCAGCCGCCTACCTGGGGAGAGGACAGATACGCAGTATTTT.

The rearrangement joins TRBV5-1 to TRBJ2-7; TRBD1 aligns across 10 bases. V shed 0 bases and J 6 bases; nucleotides not matched to a gene: 3. The CDR3 has 14 residues. CDR1 and CDR2 (germline): SGHRS, YFSETQ. The chain's CDR3 is CASSLGQGAVEQYF. DNA of the CDR3: TGCGCCAGCAGCTTGGGACAGGGGGCGGTCGAGCAGTACTTC.

J is TRBJ1-1 and V is TRBV7-2; D gene uncertain. Germline assignment: CDR1 SGHTA and CDR2 FQGNSA. Between the trimmed V and J ends, which lost 1 base and 4 bases, there was a span of 10 bases. The CDR3 runs to 14 residues. The CDR3 DNA follows: TGTGCCAGCAGCTTAGGTAGGAGCGGCACTGAAGCTTTCTTT. Protein: CASSLGRSGTEAFF.

The rearrangement uses TRBV29-1 and TRBJ1-1; D is possibly TRBD1 (6 bases). This CDR3 region has 11 residues. Germline V gives CDR1 SQVTM, CDR2 ANQGSEA. Between the trimmed V and J ends, which lost 5 bases and 11 bases, there was a span of 15 bases. CDR3 in amino acids: CSVPWAGAAFF. The CDR3 DNA reads as TGCAGCGTTCCTTGGGCGGGGGCGGCTTTCTTT.

The J gene is TRBJ1-2, the V gene TRBV4-2; 8 bases fit TRBD1. The ends lost 0 bases at V and 0 bases at J; junction bases unmatched: 3. The CDR3 has 16 residues. Germline CDR1 is LGHNA and CDR2 is YNFKEQ. In DNA, the CDR3 is TGTGCCAGCAGCCAAGAAGGGGACAGGACTAACTATGGCTACACCTTC. Translating it yields CASSQEGDRTNYGYTF.

V usage is TRBV19 and J usage is TRBJ1-5; a weak D match, TRBD1 (6 bases). This CDR3 region has 15 residues. Germline V CDR1 and CDR2: LNHDA, SQIVND (reference sequence). V was clipped by 5 bases and J by 5 bases, with 16 bases between them. Here the CDR3 DNA reads TGTGCCAGTAGTGACCCCAGGGGTCTTCATCAGCCCCAGCATTTT. It yields the protein CASSDPRGLHQPQHF.

The V and J genes are TRBV25-1 and TRBJ1-2; 7 bases agree with TRBD1. The CDR3 has 17 amino acids. CDR1 MGHDK and CDR2 SYGVNS come from the germline V gene. V dropped 7 bases and J dropped 4; count of bases not matched to a gene: 18. In DNA form, the CDR3 reads TGTGCCAGCACCCCGATTGGGGGGGGGACAGATCGCTATGGCTACACCTTC. Encoded protein: CASTPIGGGTDRYGYTF.

This clone turned up a few times. The J gene is TRBJ2-1, the V gene TRBV7-2; D uncertain. The CDR3 sequence is 13 residues long. Germline V gene data show CDR1 as SGHTA and CDR2 as FQGNSA. The V end was cut by 2 bases, the J end by 9 bases, with 11 bases between. CDR3 in DNA: TGTGCCAGCAGCTTACCGTCCTGGGGTGAGCAGTTCTTC. Residues: CASSLPSWGEQFF. Variable domain in full (rest from reference TRBV7-2 and TRBJ2-1): GAGVSQSPSNKVTEKGKDVELRCDPISGHTALYWYRQSLGQGLEFLIYFQGNSAPDKSGLPSDRFSAERTGGSVSTLTIQRTQQEDSAVYLCASSLPSWGEQFFGPGTRLTVL.

The chain joins TRBV28 to TRBJ1-6, with TRBD1 identical over 7 bases. With 8 bases clipped from V and 8 bases from J, the junction kept 9 bases outside the gene matches. The V gene's germline CDR1 is MDHEN and CDR2 SYDVKM. This CDR3 region has 14 residues. The CDR3 is CASCLQGVYSPLHF. The CDR3 DNA follows: TGTGCCAGCTGTCTTCAGGGGGTCTATTCACCCCTCCACTTT.

This clone was picked up one time. The gene calls are TRBV5-6 and TRBJ2-7; D is unresolved. Germline CDR1 and CDR2: SGHDT and YYEEEE. The V end was cut by 6 bases, the J end by 7 bases, with 17 bases between. The CDR3 consists of 13 residues. CDR3 coding DNA: TGTGCCAGCACCCTCTTTTTCGTAGGGGAGCAGTACTTC. Protein product: CASTLFFVGEQYF. Variable domain in full (rest from reference TRBV5-6 and TRBJ2-7): DAGVTQSPTHLIKTRGQQVTLRCSPKSGHDTVSWYQQALGQGPQFIFQYYEEEERQRGNFPDRFSGHQFPNYSSELNVNALLLGDSALYLCASTLFFVGEQYFGPGTRLTVT.

CDR3 sequence (DNA): TGTGCCAGCAGTGAATCGCAGTTTTACAATGAGCAGTTCTTC. This sequence encodes CASSESQFYNEQFF. The rearrangement links TRBV25-1 to TRBJ2-1; D remains unclear. The germline V gene has CDR1 MGHDK and CDR2 SYGVNS. Trimming removed 1 base from V and 4 bases from J, with 8 bases in between. The CDR3 has 14 residues.

The rearrangement uses TRBV5-1 and TRBJ1-1; D perhaps matches TRBD1 (6 bases). The CDR3 length is 14 residues. Per germline, CDR1 SGHRS and CDR2 YFSETQ. V was shortened by 4 bases and J by 4 bases, with 14 bases between the two germline ends. Here the CDR3 DNA reads TGCGCCAGCAGCCAGTCAGGGGATAGCACTGAAGCTTTCTTT. This sequence encodes CASSQSGDSTEAFF.

The V and J genes are TRBV4-1 and TRBJ2-4, with D perhaps matching TRBD1 or TRBD2 (6 bases each). The germline V and J ends were trimmed by 2 bases and 6 bases, with 11 bases remaining between them. The V gene's germline CDR1 is MGHRA and CDR2 YSYEKL. The CDR3 is 14 amino acids. The CDR3 loop is CASSQRQEGNIQYF. The CDR3 bases are TGCGCCAGCAGCCAAAGACAGGAGGGAAACATTCAGTACTTC.

V gene TRBV6-5 combines with J gene TRBJ2-1; D is possibly TRBD2 (6 bases). The CDR3 has 14 amino acids. Germline CDR1 and CDR2: MNHEY and SVGAGI. Between the trimmed V and J ends, which lost 2 bases and 5 bases, there was a span of 10 bases. DNA of the CDR3: TGTGCCAGCAGTTACGGGACTGCTAACAATGAGCAGTTCTTC. It encodes CASSYGTANNEQFF.

This chain connects TRBV5-6 to TRBJ2-5; 8 nucleotides agree with TRBD2. The V gene end was trimmed by 4 bases and the J gene end by 5 bases; junction bases not matched to a gene: 10. Germline V gives CDR1 SGHDT, CDR2 YYEEEE. The CDR3 is 15 amino acids. The CDR3 loop is CASSPIAGPWETQYF. The DNA of the CDR3 is TGTGCCAGCAGCCCCATAGCGGGACCCTGGGAGACCCAGTACTTC.

The chain recombines TRBV6-5 with TRBJ2-7; D is possibly TRBD1 (5 bases). The length of the CDR3 is 14 residues. The germline gives CDR1 MNHEY, CDR2 SVGAGI. The ends were cut back, 2 bases at V and 2 bases at J, with 10 bases in the middle. The CDR3 DNA is TGTGCCAGCAGTTACAGGGGATCAGCCTACGAGCAGTACTTC. Translation: CASSYRGSAYEQYF.

The chain is built from TRBV5-1 and TRBJ2-7; tentative D call: TRBD2 (6 bases). V lost 0 bases to trimming and J lost 4 bases, with 20 bases between them. CDR3 size: 17 residues. Germline V gene lookup returns CDR1 SGHRS and CDR2 YFSETQ. The CDR3 DNA reads TGCGCCAGCAGCTTGGGCTTTGGAGGAGGGTCGGGATACGAGCAGTACTTC. Its protein is CASSLGFGGGSGYEQYF.

The rearrangement links TRBV5-6 to TRBJ1-2; TRBD1 matches at 8 bases. The germline CDR1 and CDR2 sequences are SGHDT and YYEEEE. Trimming removed 0 bases from V and 2 bases from J; junction bases left unmatched: 6. This CDR3 is built from 16 residues. DNA of the CDR3: TGTGCCAGCAGCTTGGGCCCCGGGACAGGCAACTATGGCTACACCTTC. This translates into CASSLGPGTGNYGYTF.

The gene calls are TRBV10-3 and TRBJ2-3; no clear D. The CDR3 is made up of 16 amino acids. CDR1 ENHRY and CDR2 SYGVKD come from the germline V gene. V was pared by 5 bases and J by 2 bases, with 17 bases between. The CDR3 loop reads CAISYRLRADTDTQYF. The CDR3 bases are TGTGCCATCAGTTACCGACTCCGAGCCGACACAGATACGCAGTATTTT.

V is TRBV2 and J is TRBJ1-3; D may be TRBD1 (6 bases). With 8 bases removed from V and 0 bases from J, the gap between germline ends came to 11 bases. This CDR3 contains 14 residues. CDR1 SNHLY and CDR2 FYNNEI come from the germline V gene. The CDR3, as DNA: TGTGCCAGCGATCGGGGGCGCTCTGGAAACACCATATATTTT. Its protein product is CASDRGRSGNTIYF.

The chain recombines TRBV5-1 with TRBJ2-5; 14 nucleotides line up with TRBD2. Trimming cost V 3 bases and J 7 bases; bases outside gene matches: 2. The CDR3 runs 14 residues. In germline, CDR1 is SGHRS, CDR2 YFSETQ. CDR3 residues: CASSSGLAGGTQYF. The CDR3 DNA reads as TGCGCCAGCAGCTCTGGACTAGCGGGAGGGACCCAGTACTTC.

This chain links TRBV5-1 with TRBJ2-1; TRBD2 matches at 9 bases. The germline V gene has CDR1 SGHRS and CDR2 YFSETQ. J was trimmed by 0 bases and V by 0 bases; bases with no gene match: 4. CDR3 length: 17 amino acids. The CDR3 sequence: CASSLGLAVLSYNEQFF. The DNA of the CDR3 is TGCGCCAGCAGCTTGGGACTAGCGGTCCTCTCCTACAATGAGCAGTTCTTC.

The chain carries TRBV5-1 and TRBJ1-2; possible D gene TRBD1, 5 bases. V gave up 0 bases and J gave up 4 bases, with 10 bases separating them. The CDR3 is 14 residues long. The germline V gene has CDR1 SGHRS and CDR2 YFSETQ. CDR3 bases: TGCGCCAGCAGCTTGGAACAGGCCGGCTATGGCTACACCTTC. Translation: CASSLEQAGYGYTF.

The rearrangement uses TRBV5-5 and TRBJ1-2; D is possibly TRBD1 (6 bases). CDR3 length: 15 residues. V lost 8 bases to trimming and J lost 4 bases, with 21 bases between them. CDR1 is SGHKS and CDR2 is YYEKEE in the germline V gene (reference sequence). CDR3 nucleotides: TGTGCCAGTGGTGGGACATTGGGAGCGAGCTATGGCTACACCTTC. Translation: CASGGTLGASYGYTF.